This T cell receptor (beta chain) was profiled in a study of cytomegalovirus exposure and HLA in healthy donors. Study-wide findings and caveats: It was reported that the classifier diagnosed cytomegalovirus status with high specificity and sensitivity in both the original and validation cohorts.

This CDR3 has 12 residues. Germline CDR1 is SQVTM and CDR2 is ANQGSEA. With 8 bases removed from V and 3 bases from J, the gap between germline ends came to 12 bases. TCRdb's table, derived via immunoSEQ multiplex PCR, lists solely in-frame clones and lacks some. Among roughly 330,000 clones listed, roughly 87% were seen once. From the 120-subject validation cohort, which was separate from the roughly 690-subject first cohort, the donors were drawn. As concerns this clone: Its antigen remains unidentified.

The TCR sequence derives from a woman under 40 in good health and CMV-seropositive. Material for sequencing was PBMCs. The rearrangement joins TRBV29-1 to TRBJ2-3, with D uncertain. The CDR3 sequence: CSSGRVTDTQYF. In DNA, the CDR3 is TGCAGCTCCGGTCGAGTGACAGATACGCAGTATTTT.